This T cell receptor (beta chain) is from a study of Ad26.COV2.S vaccination and SARS-CoV-2 variants. General study findings and limits: TCR breadth and depth analyses may have underestimated total T cell responses. Those who received the vaccine showed greater spike-specific TCR breadth than those given placebo.

Germline-derived CDR1 and CDR2 are KGHSH and LQKENI. The CDR3 consists of 15 residues. With 3 bases removed from V and 1 base from J, the gap between germline ends came to 13 bases. The treatment was: 19 received Ad26.COV2.S at low or high dose, single or two shots; 5 received placebo; per-sample allocation not given. Day 63 after the first vaccine or placebo injection was the time point for sampling. Of note for this clone: The antigen remains undetermined.

Produced via immunoSEQ multiplex PCR; TCRdb's table is partial and in-frame only. Seen here are hundreds of thousands of clones, around 90% observed once, and the top ten hold 12%. The rearrangement links TRBV18 to TRBJ2-7; D may be TRBD1 (5 bases). This sample comprised peripheral blood, obtained in a trial of Ad26.COV2.S vaccine versus placebo. This TCR derives from a person between 18 and 59 years old who received the Ad26.COV2.S COVID-19 vaccine or a placebo. CDR3 bases: TGTGCCAGCTCACCTCAGGGTGGGCCATCCTACGAGCAGTACTTC. Its protein product is CASSPQGGPSYEQYF.